This T cell receptor beta chain was found in a study of regulatory T cells in long-lasting Graves disease. General study points: Persistent disease showed a preference for TRBV28, TRBJ1-2 and TRBJ2-5. Patients with persistent disease shared 2,741 public clonotypes, outpacing the roughly 1,000 shared by new patients. It is possible that accuracy was reduced by the small size of the sample.

Details on this clonotype: Its antigen is not identified.

Germline V CDR1 and CDR2: SGHTA, FQGTGA. V was clipped by 8 bases and J by 4 bases, with 26 bases between them. This CDR3 contains 17 residues. In building TCR beta libraries, iRepertoire HTBI primers were used together with Arm-PCR of CDR3 regions. Original methodology: Sample data revealed approximately 62 TRBV and 14 TRBJ segments. In TCRdb, the multiplex PCR reads were re-called with MiXCR into one record per CDR3 protein. In this record, the V and J calls reflect TCRdb's handling and not the investigators' own analysis. Here the sample spans about 470,000 distinct CDR3 sequences, 20% to 25% being singletons. Noted time point: persistent/refractory GD, antithyroid drugs over 5 years with positive TRAb. Isolated PBMC RNA provided the starting material for the TCR library.

This TCR derives from a female donor with Graves disease. This chain links TRBV7-3 with TRBJ1-1; D not certain. The sequenced sample was peripheral blood mononuclear cells (PBMCs), obtained when the disease was refractory, from a patient treated with antithyroid drugs. CDR3 nucleotide sequence: TGTGCCAGCGTATCTATCCCCGGGGAGAGGGTTTTCACTGAAGCTTTCTTT. The encoded protein is CASVSIPGERVFTEAFF.